The 22 T cell receptor beta chains given below trace back to one sample, sequenced in a study of neurological immune-mediated disorders. Via MiXCR, TCRdb re-called the 5' RACE reads, giving one row per CDR3 protein. Of 70,000 to 95,000 distinct CDR3 sequences in the sample, 13% to 15% are singletons; the top ten hold roughly 7.3%. Sample: PBMCs. These TCRs come from a woman aged 50 to 60 in good health.

This clonotype came up many times. This chain links TRBV12-3 or TRBV12-4 with TRBJ1-1, with D unresolved. CDR3 size: 11 residues. Trimming left V 7 bases short and J 1 base short, with 4 bases between. The CDR3 protein is CASTENTEAFF. The CDR3 DNA sequence: TGTGCCAGCACAGAGAACACTGAAGCTTTCTTT.

This clonotype occurred many times. V and J are TRBV11-2 and TRBJ2-3, with D possibly TRBD2 on 5 matching bases. Germline CDR1 is SGHAT and CDR2 is FQNNGV. This CDR3 has 13 amino acids. V lost 5 bases and J 6 bases, leaving 12 bases between the germline ends. CDR3 nucleotides: TGTGCCAGCAGCCCGTCGGGCGGGGATACGCAGTATTTT. This sequence encodes CASSPSGGDTQYF.

The genes are TRBV20-1 and TRBJ2-2; D perhaps matches TRBD2 (5 bases). Germline values: CDR1 DFQATT, CDR2 SNEGSKA (reference sequence). The CDR3 contains 14 residues. V lost 6 bases and J lost 5, with 16 bases in between. This CDR3 is CSALSGVGTGELFF. The CDR3 DNA reads as TGCAGTGCACTGAGCGGAGTCGGGACCGGGGAGCTGTTTTTT.

In its sample, this clonotype was seen many times. This chain connects TRBV24-1 to TRBJ1-1; maybe TRBD1 (6 bases). V lost 4 bases and J 9 bases, leaving 11 bases between the germline ends. This CDR3 has 12 residues. Germline V gene data show CDR1 as KGHDR and CDR2 as SFDVKD. DNA of the CDR3: TGTGCCACCAGTGACTGGACAGAGAAAGCTTTCTTT. It codes for CATSDWTEKAFF.

This clonotype was detected many times. This rearrangement joins TRBV5-1 to TRBJ2-2, with TRBD1 matching 9 bases. CDR1 is SGHRS and CDR2 is YFSETQ in the germline V gene. With V trimmed by 0 bases and J by 3 bases, 0 bases remained unmatched. The CDR3 length is 15 residues. The DNA for the CDR3 is TGCGCCAGCAGCTTGGGGACAGGGGACACCGGGGAGCTGTTTTTT. Amino acids: CASSLGTGDTGELFF.

This clonotype was observed at least ten times. The V gene is TRBV4-2, the J gene TRBJ2-3; 12 nucleotides align to TRBD2. The germline gives CDR1 LGHNA, CDR2 YNFKEQ. V dropped 4 bases and J dropped 5; count of bases not matched to a gene: 7. The CDR3 is 16 amino acids. The CDR3 DNA is TGTGCCAGCAGCCCCAGACTAGCGGGAGATCTAGATACGCAGTATTTT. It is translated as CASSPRLAGDLDTQYF.

This clonotype occurred many times. The rearrangement links TRBV7-2 to TRBJ1-1; D call uncertain. V was cut by 2 bases and J by 1 base, with 8 bases left in between. Germline assignment: CDR1 SGHTA and CDR2 FQGNSA. CDR3 length: 14 residues. CDR3 DNA sequence: TGTGCCAGCAGCTTACAGAGCCCGAACACTGAAGCTTTCTTT. This translates into CASSLQSPNTEAFF.

This clonotype came up many times. The genes are TRBV12-3 or TRBV12-4 and TRBJ1-1, with D unresolved. V was trimmed by 1 base and J by 4 bases, leaving 7 bases between them. The CDR3 loop spans 13 amino acids. Here the CDR3 reads CASSLGAGTEAFF. DNA for the CDR3: TGTGCCAGCAGTTTAGGGGCGGGCACTGAAGCTTTCTTT.

This clonotype was seen only a few times. The genes are TRBV20-1 and TRBJ2-5; TRBD2 might be the D (5 bases). The length of the CDR3 is 13 residues. V dropped 2 bases and J dropped 3 bases, with 10 bases sitting between them. Germline V gene sequence: CDR1 DFQATT, CDR2 SNEGSKA (reference sequence). The CDR3: CSARLAVKETQYF. CDR3 bases: TGCAGTGCTAGACTAGCCGTGAAAGAGACCCAGTACTTC.

This clonotype was observed many times. The chain recombines TRBV5-1 with TRBJ2-7; TRBD2 matches 9 bases. Germline assignment: CDR1 SGHRS and CDR2 YFSETQ. The CDR3 has 14 amino acids. Trimming took 3 bases from V and 5 from J; bases not matched to a gene: 6. The CDR3 loop reads CASSSDSGSDEQYF. CDR3 DNA: TGCGCCAGCAGCTCCGATAGCGGGAGCGACGAGCAGTACTTC.

This clonotype came up many times. V usage is TRBV29-1 and J usage is TRBJ2-7; either TRBD1 or TRBD2 may fit D (6 bases each). From germline, CDR1 is SQVTM and CDR2 ANQGSEA. The CDR3 consists of 13 residues. V shed 7 bases and J shed 7 bases, with 20 bases lying between them. The chain's CDR3 is CSGINFGGSEQYF. The CDR3 region has the DNA TGCAGCGGAATCAACTTCGGGGGCAGTGAGCAGTACTTC.

This clonotype was recorded at least ten times. V and J are TRBV20-1 and TRBJ2-2; TRBD1 is a possible D gene (5 bases). V was shortened by 0 bases and J by 0 bases, with 11 bases between the two germline ends. Germline CDR1 is DFQATT and CDR2 is SNEGSKA (reference sequence). The CDR3 runs 16 residues. The DNA of the CDR3 is TGCAGTGCTAGAGATTGGGGCTCCGCGAACACCGGGGAGCTGTTTTTT. Its translation is CSARDWGSANTGELFF.

In its sample, this clonotype was seen a few times. A much larger clone is a single base away; this may be a read error. V usage is TRBV3-1 and J usage is TRBJ2-5; 10 nucleotides agree with TRBD2. Germline assignment: CDR1 LGHDT and CDR2 YNNKEL (reference sequence). The CDR3 consists of 15 residues. CDR3 in amino acids: CANSPEGSGGETQYF. As DNA, the CDR3 is TGTGCCAACAGCCCCGAGGGTAGCGGGGGGGAGACCCAGTACTTC.

This clonotype was found many times. The chain carries TRBV7-2 and TRBJ1-5; D remains ambiguous. The CDR3 loop spans 15 amino acids. In germline, CDR1 is SGHTA, CDR2 FQGNSA. The V gene lost 2 bases and the J gene lost 1 base, with 9 bases spanning the gap. This chain's CDR3 is CASSLWGSSNQPQHF. Here the CDR3 DNA reads TGTGCCAGCAGCTTATGGGGTTCGAGCAATCAGCCCCAGCATTTT.

This clonotype was recorded at least ten times. The chain couples TRBV12-3 or TRBV12-4 to TRBJ2-1; maybe TRBD1 (6 bases). The CDR3 length is 15 residues. Trimming left V 6 bases short and J 0 bases short, with 12 bases between. The CDR3 bases are TGTGCCAGCAGCCGGACAGCCAACTCCTACAATGAGCAGTTCTTC. Translated: CASSRTANSYNEQFF.

This clonotype was seen a handful of times. The genes are TRBV20-1 and TRBJ1-1, with TRBD1 matching over 10 bases. V shed 4 bases and J 5 bases; nucleotides not matched to a gene: 7. This CDR3 is built from 14 residues. CDR1 DFQATT and CDR2 SNEGSKA come from the germline V gene (reference sequence). CDR3 coding DNA: TGCAGTGCTACCCCGGGACAGGGGAGAACTGAAGCTTTCTTT. Protein product: CSATPGQGRTEAFF.

This clonotype was observed many times. J is TRBJ1-2 and V is TRBV20-1; D is possibly TRBD1 (6 bases). The germline V gene has CDR1 DFQATT and CDR2 SNEGSKA (reference sequence). The ends were cut back, 0 bases at V and 4 bases at J, with 6 bases in the middle. This CDR3 has 12 amino acids. The CDR3 loop is CSAREGGYGYTF. The DNA of the CDR3 is TGCAGTGCTAGAGAAGGGGGCTATGGCTACACCTTC.

At least ten counts were recorded for this clonotype. In DNA, the CDR3 is TGTGCCAGCAGTTTTAGCGGGGTACGAGATACGCAGTATTTT. Translated: CASSFSGVRDTQYF. The chain combines TRBV27 with TRBJ2-3; 8 positions agree with TRBD2. Germline lookup yields CDR1 MNHEY and CDR2 SMNVEV (reference sequence). The CDR3 is 14 residues long. V dropped 3 bases and J dropped 5; count of bases not matched to a gene: 4.

This clonotype was detected many times. The chain recombines TRBV18 with TRBJ1-1; D is undetermined. In germline, CDR1 is KGHSH, CDR2 LQKENI. The CDR3 spans 15 residues. V was pared by 4 bases and J by 1 base, with 13 bases between. The CDR3 DNA sequence: TGTGCCAGCTCACGCCCCGGTATGGGGAACACTGAAGCTTTCTTT. Its protein product is CASSRPGMGNTEAFF.

Ten or more counts support this clonotype. V usage is TRBV5-5 and J usage is TRBJ1-1; 9 positions match TRBD1. The ends lost 4 bases at V and 4 bases at J; junction bases unmatched: 8. CDR3 length equals 15 residues. Per germline, CDR1 SGHKS and CDR2 YYEKEE (reference sequence). CDR3 sequence reads: CASSQGQGLGTEAFF. Written as DNA, the CDR3 is TGTGCCAGCAGCCAAGGACAGGGGTTGGGCACTGAAGCTTTCTTT.

A remark on this clonotype: The junction shows a germline mismatch at one end, possibly a read error. The CDR3 DNA follows: TGCGTCAGCAGCCCTGGGACGCCCCAGACCTACGAGCAGTACTTC. It encodes CVSSPGTPQTYEQYF. The V and J genes are TRBV5-1 and TRBJ2-7; D possibly uses TRBD1 or TRBD2 (5 bases each). CDR3 length: 15 residues. In germline, CDR1 is SGHRS, CDR2 YFSETQ.

This clonotype was seen many times. The chain links TRBV5-1 to TRBJ1-6; TRBD1 matches at 9 bases. After removal of 4 bases from V and 8 bases from J, the junction contained 7 bases not matched to a gene. The germline gives CDR1 SGHRS, CDR2 YFSETQ. The CDR3 length is 15 residues. CDR3 in amino acids: CASSDGQGFDSPLHF. The CDR3 nucleotides are TGCGCCAGCAGCGACGGACAGGGGTTTGATTCACCCCTCCACTTT. The variable domain in full, completed from reference TRBV5-1 and TRBJ1-6, reads KAGVTQTPRYLIKTRGQQVTLSCSPISGHRSVSWYQQTPGQGLQFLFEYFSETQRNKGNFPGRFSGRQFSNSRSEMNVSTLELGDSALYLCASSDGQGFDSPLHFGNGTRLTVT.